This T cell receptor beta chain was sequenced during a study of T-cell memory formation after mild COVID-19 (dated by TCRdb to the early 2020s). In terms of the full investigation: Most TCR sequence clusters were specific to one of the two donors. Longitudinal TCRalpha and TCRbeta repertoire sequencing tracked T-cell clones expanding and contracting after mild COVID-19 in a couple of donors. Two young, previously healthy adult volunteers made up the cohort, one male and one female.

The V end loses 5 bases and the J end loses 7 bases, and a stretch of 18 bases separates them. The germline V gene encodes CDR1 SGHVS and CDR2 FNYEAQ. Including cysteine and phenylalanine, the CDR3 has 15 amino acids. The entry retains the CDR3 DNA only, 45 bases that are in frame from base 1. The study at large found these results: Clones that contracted from day 15 to 85 showed balanced CD4/CD8 phenotypes, whereas a second wave of clones that expanded from day 15 to 37 leaned towards CD4+. Contracting CD4+ clones appeared mostly in the CM and EM memory subsets, whereas CD8+ clones were enriched in EMRA. SARS-CoV-2 specificity was not confirmed for the second-wave clones peaking on day 37. Only two mild cases were covered by the study, and larger cohorts that include severe cases with pre-infection samples were considered necessary. Some responding clones were found in pre-infection memory, which suggests that pre-existing cross-reactive memory T cells took part in the SARS-CoV-2 response.

Ficoll-Paque density gradient centrifugation was the method used to isolate PBMCs. The data were produced on an Illumina NovaSeq 6000. TCRalpha and TCRbeta cDNA libraries were built by 5'RACE with constant-segment primers, adding sample barcodes and unique molecular identifiers. RNA was extracted from every sample with Trizol reagent. Library amplification was performed in two PCR steps, and a second sample barcode and Illumina TruSeq adapters were introduced in the second step. The libraries were sequenced on an Illumina NovaSeq using 2 x 150 bp paired-end reads. The original pipeline was this. Demultiplexing of reads and collapsing into UMI-guided consensus sequences were performed with migec v1.2.7. With mixcr v2.1.11, UMI consensuses were aligned to TRA and TRB V and J templates and assembled into clonotypes. A clonotype was counted as expanded or contracted only if both edgeR and NoisET called the change significant, with noise models trained on biological replicates. For edgeR calls, the cutoffs were a false discovery rate-adjusted p below 0.01 and a log2 fold-change threshold of 1. PCA with hierarchical clustering of max-normalized trajectories of the 1000 most abundant clonotypes was used as exploratory dynamics analysis. The CD4 or CD8 phenotype of responding clones was assigned using the separately sequenced CD4+ and CD8+ repertoires. The public sequencing data were trimmed at Q25 with fastp and processed into clonotypes with MiXCR by TCRdb, which kept only in-frame beta chains. For every CDR3 protein sequence, its rows merge into one entry that carries the most common genes and DNA. The authors' filters were not applied to this entry. The sample table records 390,000 or so distinct CDR3 sequences; 15% to 20% of these occur just once. The biggest ten clones account for 20% to 25% of the sample.

Worth noting for this clonotype: No cognate antigen has been identified for it. Qualities for individual bases were not recorded, and no much larger clone is one base off.

Input material: PBMCs or a T cell subset sorted from them (not recorded which). This sequence was found in a man in his late teens or twenties who had mild COVID-19 (a few samples of this study predate the infection). The sample titles of this study are shuffled in the database, so cell type and time point are left out; the donor was told from shared clones. The chain employs TRBV7-6 and TRBJ1-5; a tentative D match to TRBD1 spans 6 bases. The nucleotides read TGTGCCAGCAGCCCATCTTGGGGGCTGGGACAGCCCCAGCATTTT. Its protein is CASSPSWGLGQPQHF.